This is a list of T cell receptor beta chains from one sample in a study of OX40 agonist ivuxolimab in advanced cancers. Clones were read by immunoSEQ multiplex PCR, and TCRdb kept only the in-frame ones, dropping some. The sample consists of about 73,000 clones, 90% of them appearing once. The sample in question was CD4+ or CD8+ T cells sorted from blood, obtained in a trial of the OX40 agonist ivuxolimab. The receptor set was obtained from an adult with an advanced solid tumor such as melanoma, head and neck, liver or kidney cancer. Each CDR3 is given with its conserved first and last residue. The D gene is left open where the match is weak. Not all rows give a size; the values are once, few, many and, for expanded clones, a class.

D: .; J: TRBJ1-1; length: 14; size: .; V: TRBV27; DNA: TGTGCCAGCAGTTTTCTCGGGGCGAACACTGAAGCTTTCTTT; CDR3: CASSFLGANTEAFF
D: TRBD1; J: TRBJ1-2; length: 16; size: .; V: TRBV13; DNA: TGTGCCAGCAGCCAGACGCGGACAGGATTTAACTATGGCTACACCTTC; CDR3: CASSQTRTGFNYGYTF
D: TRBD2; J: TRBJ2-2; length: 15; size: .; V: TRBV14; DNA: TGTGCCAGCAGCCAAATAGCGGGAGTTCCCGGGGAGCTGTTTTTT; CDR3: CASSQIAGVPGELFF
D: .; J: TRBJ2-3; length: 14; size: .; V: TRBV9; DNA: TGTGCCAGCACCCCATGGGTTAGCACAGATACGCAGTATTTT; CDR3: CASTPWVSTDTQYF
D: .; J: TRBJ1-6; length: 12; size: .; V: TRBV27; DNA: TGTGCCAGCAGCCAAGGAAATTCACCCCTCCACTTT; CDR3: CASSQGNSPLHF
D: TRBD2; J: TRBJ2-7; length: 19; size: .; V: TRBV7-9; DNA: TGTGCCAGCAGCCTGGGACTAGCGGGCGTTAATCCCGACCCCTACGAGCAGTACTTC; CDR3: CASSLGLAGVNPDPYEQYF
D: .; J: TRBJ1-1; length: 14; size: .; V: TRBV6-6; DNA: TGTGCCAGCAGTGGCCGGGAGACAAACACTGAAGCTTTCTTT; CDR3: CASSGRETNTEAFF
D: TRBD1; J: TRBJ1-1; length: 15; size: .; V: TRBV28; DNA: TGTGCCAGCAGTTTAAACAGGGGCATGAACACTGAAGCTTTCTTT; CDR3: CASSLNRGMNTEAFF
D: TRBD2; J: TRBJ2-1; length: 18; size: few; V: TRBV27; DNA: TGTGCCAGCAGTTTAGGGTCTTGGACTAGCGGGAGATTAGGTGGGCAGTTCTTC; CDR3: CASSLGSWTSGRLGGQFF
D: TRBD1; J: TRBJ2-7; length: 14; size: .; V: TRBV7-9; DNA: TGTGCCAGCAGCTGGGACAGGGGGCACTACGAGCAGTACTTC; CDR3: CASSWDRGHYEQYF
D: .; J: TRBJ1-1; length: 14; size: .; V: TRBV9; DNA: TGTGCCAGCAGCGTAGGGGAGGGAAGCGTTGAAGCTTTCTTT; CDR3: CASSVGEGSVEAFF
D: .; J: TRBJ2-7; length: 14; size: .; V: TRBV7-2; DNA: TGTGCCAGCAGCTTAGTGGGGGGAACCTACGAGCAGTACTTC; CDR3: CASSLVGGTYEQYF
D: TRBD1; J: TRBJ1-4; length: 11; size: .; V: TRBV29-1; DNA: TGCAGCGGGACAGGGAGTGAAAAACTGTTTTTT; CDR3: CSGTGSEKLFF
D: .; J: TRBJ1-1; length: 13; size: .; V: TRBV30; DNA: TGTGCCTGGACAGTTGACACCGACACTGAAGCTTTCTTT; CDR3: CAWTVDTDTEAFF
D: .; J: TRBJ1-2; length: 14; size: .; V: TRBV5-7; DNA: TGTGCCAGCAGCTTGGAGGGCAGGGTGGTTGGCTACACCTTC; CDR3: CASSLEGRVVGYTF
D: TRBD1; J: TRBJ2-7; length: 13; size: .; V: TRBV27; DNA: TGTGCCAGCAGTCCGGACAGGGTCGACGAGCAGTACTTC; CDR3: CASSPDRVDEQYF